The present T cell receptor beta chain was sequenced within a study of patients and donors after allogeneic stem cell transplantation (dated by TCRdb to between 2020 and 2021). Germline trimming: 6 bases from V, 3 bases from J; junction bases outside gene matches: 11. CDR1 is given as MNHEY and CDR2 as SVGAGI, both from the germline V gene. Counted from cysteine to phenylalanine, this CDR3 has 17 amino acids. Here the CDR3 DNA is all that survives: 51 bases in frame from base 1. Receptor amplification or capture employed RT-PCR. Sequenced on a NextSeq 550. TCRdb cleaned the public reads at Q25 with fastp, built clones with MiXCR and kept in-frame beta chains. Each CDR3 protein gets just one entry, which takes the most common genes and DNA from the rows behind it. Across this sample there are about 110,000 distinct CDR3 sequences, with about a third seen only once. The ten top clones hold 27% of the sample.

About this clonotype itself: Its recognized antigen is unknown. Nothing much larger sits one base from this clone, and base qualities are not available.

The clonotype was recovered from a human donor who was either an allogeneic HSCT recipient or a stem cell or donor lymphocyte infusion donor (not recorded which). It is not recorded whose cells these are; they may come from a transplant donor. Sample: blood, either unsorted or a sorted T cell fraction (not recorded which). The rearranged segments are TRBV6-5 and TRBJ1-6; a stretch of 7 junction bases matches TRBD1. The nucleotide sequence reads TGTGCCAGCAGAGGATCCGGGACAGCATTCTATAATTCACCCCTCCACTTT. This yields the protein CASRGSGTAFYNSPLHF.